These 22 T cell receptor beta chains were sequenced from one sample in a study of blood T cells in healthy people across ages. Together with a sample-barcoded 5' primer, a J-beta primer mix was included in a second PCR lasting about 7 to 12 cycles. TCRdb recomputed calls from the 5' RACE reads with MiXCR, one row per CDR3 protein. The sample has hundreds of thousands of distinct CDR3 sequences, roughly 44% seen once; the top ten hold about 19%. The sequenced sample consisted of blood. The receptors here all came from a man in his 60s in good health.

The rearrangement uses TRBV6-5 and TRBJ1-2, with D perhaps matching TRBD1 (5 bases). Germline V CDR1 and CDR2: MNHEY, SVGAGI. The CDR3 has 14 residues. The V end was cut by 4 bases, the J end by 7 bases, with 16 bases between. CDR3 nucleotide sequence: TGTGCCAGCAGTTTCCGGCAGGGTGGACCTGGCTACACCTTC. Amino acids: CASSFRQGGPGYTF.

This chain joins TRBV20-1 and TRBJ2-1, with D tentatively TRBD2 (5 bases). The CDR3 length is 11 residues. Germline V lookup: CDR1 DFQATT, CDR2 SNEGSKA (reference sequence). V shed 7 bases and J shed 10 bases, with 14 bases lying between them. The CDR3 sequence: CSVVTNEEQFF. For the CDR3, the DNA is TGCAGTGTTGTGACTAACGAGGAGCAGTTCTTC.

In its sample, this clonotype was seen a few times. CDR3 loop: CSAAQIQGGNEQFF. Written as DNA, the CDR3 is TGCAGCGCCGCACAAATACAGGGGGGTAATGAGCAGTTCTTC. The V call is TRBV29-1, the J call TRBJ2-1; 8 positions match TRBD1. V dropped 7 bases and J dropped 7; count of bases not matched to a gene: 12. From germline, CDR1 is SQVTM and CDR2 ANQGSEA. The CDR3 consists of 14 residues.

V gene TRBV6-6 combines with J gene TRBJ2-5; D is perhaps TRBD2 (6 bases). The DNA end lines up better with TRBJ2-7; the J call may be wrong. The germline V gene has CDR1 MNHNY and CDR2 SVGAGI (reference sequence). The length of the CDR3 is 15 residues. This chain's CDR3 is CASSYEAGRVDEQYF. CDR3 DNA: TGTGCCAGCAGTTACGAGGCGGGGCGGGTTGACGAGCAGTACTTC.

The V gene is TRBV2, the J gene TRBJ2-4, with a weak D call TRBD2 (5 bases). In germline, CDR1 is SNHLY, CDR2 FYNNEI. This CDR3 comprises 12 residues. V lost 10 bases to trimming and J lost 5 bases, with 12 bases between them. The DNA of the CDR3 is TGTGCCACCGGGATACACGAAAACATTCAGTACTTC. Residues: CATGIHENIQYF.

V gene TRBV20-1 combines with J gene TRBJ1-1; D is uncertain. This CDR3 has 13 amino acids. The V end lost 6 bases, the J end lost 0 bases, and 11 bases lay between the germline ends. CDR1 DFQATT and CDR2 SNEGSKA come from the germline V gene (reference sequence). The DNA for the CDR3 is TGCAGTGCACAAGGTGGCATGAACACTGAAGCTTTCTTT. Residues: CSAQGGMNTEAFF.

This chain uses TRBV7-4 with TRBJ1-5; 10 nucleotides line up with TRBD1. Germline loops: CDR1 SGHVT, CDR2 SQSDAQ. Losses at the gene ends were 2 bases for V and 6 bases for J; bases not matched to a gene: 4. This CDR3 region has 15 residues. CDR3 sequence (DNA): TGTGCCAGCAGCTTACAGGGACAGGGGATTCAGCCCCAGCATTTT. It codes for CASSLQGQGIQPQHF.

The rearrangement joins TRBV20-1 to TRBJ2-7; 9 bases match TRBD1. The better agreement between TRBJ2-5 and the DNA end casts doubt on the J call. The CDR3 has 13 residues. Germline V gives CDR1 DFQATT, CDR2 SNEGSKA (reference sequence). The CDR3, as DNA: TGCAGTGCTAGTGGGACAGGGCGAGAGACCCAGTACTTC. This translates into CSASGTGRETQYF.

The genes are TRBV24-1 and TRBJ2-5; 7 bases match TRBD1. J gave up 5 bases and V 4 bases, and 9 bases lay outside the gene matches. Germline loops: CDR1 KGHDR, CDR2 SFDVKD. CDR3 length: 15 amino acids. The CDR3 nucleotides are TGTGCCACCAGTGAGCCACAGGGGCGAGGGGAGACCCAGTACTTC. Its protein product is CATSEPQGRGETQYF.

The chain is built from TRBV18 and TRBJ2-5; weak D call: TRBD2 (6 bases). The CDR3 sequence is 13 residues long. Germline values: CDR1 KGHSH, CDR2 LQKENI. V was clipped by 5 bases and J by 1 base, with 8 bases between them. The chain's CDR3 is CASSREVQETQYF. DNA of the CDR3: TGTGCCAGCTCAAGGGAGGTCCAAGAGACCCAGTACTTC.

CDR3 sequence (DNA): TGCGCCAGCAGCTTGGGGGACAGGGGCCCCGCACGCGTCAATGAGCAGTTCTTC. It yields the protein CASSLGDRGPARVNEQFF. This chain uses TRBV5-1 with TRBJ2-1; 10 bases map to TRBD1. The trim removed 0 bases at V and 6 bases at J, leaving 12 bases unmatched. This CDR3 is built from 18 residues. From germline, CDR1 is SGHRS and CDR2 YFSETQ.

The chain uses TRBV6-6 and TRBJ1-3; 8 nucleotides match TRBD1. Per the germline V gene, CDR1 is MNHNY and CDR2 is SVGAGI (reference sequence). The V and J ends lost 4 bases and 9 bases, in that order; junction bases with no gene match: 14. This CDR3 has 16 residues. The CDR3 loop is CASSSNPRDRMGTIYF. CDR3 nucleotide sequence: TGTGCCAGCAGTTCGAACCCCCGGGACAGGATGGGCACCATATATTTT.

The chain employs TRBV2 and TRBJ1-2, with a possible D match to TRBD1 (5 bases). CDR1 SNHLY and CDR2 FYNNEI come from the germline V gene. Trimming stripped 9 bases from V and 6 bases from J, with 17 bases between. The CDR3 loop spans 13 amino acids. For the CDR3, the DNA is TGTGCCAGAAACCGGGGCGCTATCGATGGCTACACCTTC. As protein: CARNRGAIDGYTF.

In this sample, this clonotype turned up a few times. This CDR3 reads CASSRFDSLAKNIQYF. The CDR3 DNA is TGTGCCAGCAGTCGATTTGACAGCCTTGCCAAAAACATTCAGTACTTC. The gene calls are TRBV3-1 and TRBJ2-4; TRBD1 might be the D (5 bases). Germline CDR1 is LGHDT and CDR2 is YNNKEL (reference sequence). The CDR3 is 16 amino acids. Trimming removed 6 bases at V and 1 base at J, with 16 bases between.

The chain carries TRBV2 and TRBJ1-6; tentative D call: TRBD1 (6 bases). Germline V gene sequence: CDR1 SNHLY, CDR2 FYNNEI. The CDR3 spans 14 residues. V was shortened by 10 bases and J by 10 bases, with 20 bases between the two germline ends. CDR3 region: CATLGGGGRSPLHF. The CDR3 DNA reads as TGTGCCACCCTGGGCGGGGGCGGACGATCACCCCTCCACTTT.

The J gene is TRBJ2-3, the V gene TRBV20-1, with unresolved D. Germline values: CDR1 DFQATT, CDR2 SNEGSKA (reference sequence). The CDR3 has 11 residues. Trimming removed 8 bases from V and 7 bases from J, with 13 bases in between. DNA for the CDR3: TGCAGTCGAGTCCGTGACTATACGCAGTATTTT. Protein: CSRVRDYTQYF.

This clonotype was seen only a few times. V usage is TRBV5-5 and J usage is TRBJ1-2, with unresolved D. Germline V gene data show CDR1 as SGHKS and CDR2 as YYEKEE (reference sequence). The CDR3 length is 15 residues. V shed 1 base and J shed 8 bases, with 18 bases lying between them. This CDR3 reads CASSLTLGREGGYTF. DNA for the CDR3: TGTGCCAGCAGCTTGACTTTAGGAAGGGAGGGCGGCTACACCTTC.

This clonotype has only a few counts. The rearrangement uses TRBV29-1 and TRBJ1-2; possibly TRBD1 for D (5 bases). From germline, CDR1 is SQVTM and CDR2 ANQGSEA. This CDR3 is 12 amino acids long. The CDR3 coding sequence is TGCACCACGGGAGGGGTTGACTATGGCTACACCTTC. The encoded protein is CTTGGVDYGYTF.

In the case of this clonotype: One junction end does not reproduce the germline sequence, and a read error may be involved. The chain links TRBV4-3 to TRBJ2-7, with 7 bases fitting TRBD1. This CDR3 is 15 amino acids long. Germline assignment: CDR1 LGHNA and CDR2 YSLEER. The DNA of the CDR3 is TGCACCAGCAGCCAGGGCTCGGGACAGAGCTACGAGCAGTACTTC. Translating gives CTSSQGSGQSYEQYF.

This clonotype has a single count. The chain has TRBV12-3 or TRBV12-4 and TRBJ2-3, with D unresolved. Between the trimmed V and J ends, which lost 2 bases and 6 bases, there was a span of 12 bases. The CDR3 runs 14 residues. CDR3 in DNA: TGTGCCAGCAGTTTAATAGTGAGAGCGGATACGCAGTATTTT. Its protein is CASSLIVRADTQYF.

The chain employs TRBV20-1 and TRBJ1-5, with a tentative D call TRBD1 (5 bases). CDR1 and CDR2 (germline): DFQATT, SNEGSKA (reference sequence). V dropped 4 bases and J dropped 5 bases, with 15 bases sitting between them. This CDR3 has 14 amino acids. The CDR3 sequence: CSAKEDRTDQPQHF. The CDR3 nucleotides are TGCAGTGCTAAAGAAGACAGAACTGATCAGCCCCAGCATTTT.

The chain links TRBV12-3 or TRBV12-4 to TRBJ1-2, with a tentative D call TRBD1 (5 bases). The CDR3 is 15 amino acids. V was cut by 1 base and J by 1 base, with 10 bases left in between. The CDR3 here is CASSLVGGVNYGYTF. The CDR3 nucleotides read TGTGCCAGCAGTTTAGTGGGGGGGGTTAACTATGGCTACACCTTC.